Listed below are T cell receptor beta chains from one sample, sequenced in a study of Ad26.COV2.S vaccination and SARS-CoV-2 variants. Sequenced by immunoSEQ multiplex PCR; TCRdb stores in-frame clones only, minus some. The sample lists roughly 400,000 clones, about 90% occurring once. The specimen comprised peripheral blood, sampled in a trial of Ad26.COV2.S vaccine versus placebo. All receptors come from a person between 18 and 59 years old who received the Ad26.COV2.S COVID-19 vaccine or a placebo. Each CDR3 is given with its conserved first and last residue. The order of the fields is D gene, V gene, CDR3 length, clone size, J gene, CDR3 protein, CDR3 DNA. D genes are given only for firm matches. A row's size may be missing; if present it is once, few, many or a size class.

NA	TRBV5-1	14	NA	TRBJ2-7	CASSLGQGSYEQYF	TGCGCCAGCAGCTTGGGCCAGGGCTCGTACGAGCAGTACTTC
NA	TRBV4-2	14	NA	TRBJ2-2	CASSQDELAGELFF	TGTGCCAGCAGCCAAGACGAACTAGCCGGGGAGCTGTTTTTT
TRBD2	TRBV19	12	NA	TRBJ2-1	CASRAGGNEQFF	TGTGCCAGTAGAGCGGGAGGCAATGAGCAGTTCTTC
NA	TRBV19	12	NA	TRBJ1-1	CASSIRGAEAFF	TGTGCCAGTAGTATAAGGGGGGCTGAAGCTTTCTTT
NA	TRBV3-1/TRBV3-2	13	few	TRBJ1-6	CASSPGTYRALHF	TGTGCCAGCAGCCCAGGGACCTACCGGGCCCTCCACTTT
TRBD2	TRBV5-1	15	NA	TRBJ2-1	CASSLTSGTYNEQFF	TGCGCCAGCAGCTTGACTAGCGGGACCTACAATGAGCAGTTCTTC
TRBD1	TRBV7-9	16	NA	TRBJ1-3	CASGSNRGLSGNTIYF	TGTGCCAGCGGATCGAACAGGGGACTCTCTGGAAACACCATATATTTT
NA	TRBV7-9	15	NA	TRBJ2-1	CASSPHVLPGNEQFF	TGTGCCAGCAGCCCTCACGTCCTGCCGGGGAATGAGCAGTTCTTC
NA	TRBV9	15	NA	TRBJ1-1	CASSVIATPNTEAFF	TGTGCCAGCAGCGTAATTGCTACCCCCAACACTGAAGCTTTCTTT
TRBD2	TRBV27	20	NA	TRBJ2-1	CASSFTPPLAGEGFNNEQFF	TGTGCCAGCAGTTTTACCCCGCCACTAGCGGGAGAGGGGTTCAACAATGAGCAGTTCTTC
NA	TRBV15	17	NA	TRBJ2-7	CATSRVVGAAEFYEQYF	TGTGCCACCAGCAGAGTGGTGGGGGCAGCCGAGTTCTACGAGCAGTACTTC
NA	TRBV2	12	NA	TRBJ2-1	CASSEVEYRQFF	TGTGCCAGCAGTGAAGTAGAGTACCGGCAGTTCTTC
NA	TRBV4-3	15	NA	TRBJ2-1	CASSQDHSTYNEQFF	TGCGCCAGCAGCCAAGATCACTCCACCTACAATGAGCAGTTCTTC
NA	TRBV9	15	NA	TRBJ2-5	CASSVGSLIQETQYF	TGTGCCAGCAGCGTAGGAAGTCTGATCCAAGAGACCCAGTACTTC
TRBD1	TRBV12-5	14	NA	TRBJ1-1	CASAPTGGYTEAFF	TGTGCTAGTGCCCCGACAGGGGGGTACACTGAAGCTTTCTTT
NA	TRBV28	15	NA	TRBJ1-5	CASSLPIVGFQPQHF	TGTGCCAGCAGCTTACCCATCGTGGGGTTTCAGCCCCAGCATTTT
TRBD2	TRBV11-2	16	NA	TRBJ2-7	CASSRAELAGDYEQYF	TGTGCCAGCAGCCGCGCAGAACTAGCGGGAGACTACGAGCAGTACTTC
NA	TRBV7-6	17	NA	TRBJ2-3	CASSPVGGRLLADTQYF	TGTGCCAGCAGCCCCGTCGGGGGGCGGCTTCTGGCAGATACGCAGTATTTT
TRBD1	TRBV11-2	16	NA	TRBJ2-7	CASSLVYRGSSYEQYF	TGTGCCAGCAGCTTAGTTTACAGGGGGAGCTCCTACGAGCAGTACTTC
NA	TRBV27	15	NA	TRBJ2-1	CASSSQADSYNEQFF	TGTGCCAGCAGTTCCCAAGCGGATTCCTACAATGAGCAGTTCTTC
TRBD2	TRBV7-2	15	NA	TRBJ2-4	CASSSNSGRASIQYF	TGTGCCAGCAGCTCAAATAGCGGGAGGGCCTCAATTCAGTACTTC
NA	TRBV11-2	15	NA	TRBJ2-7	CASSLDRGNFYEQYF	TGTGCCAGCAGCTTAGATCGGGGCAATTTCTACGAGCAGTACTTC
NA	TRBV5-1	13	NA	TRBJ2-7	CASSLEGSYEQYF	TGCGCCAGCAGCTTGGAGGGTTCCTACGAGCAGTACTTC
TRBD2	TRBV12-3/TRBV12-4	13	NA	TRBJ2-7	CASSRRLAGELYF	TGTGCCAGCAGCCGAAGACTAGCGGGAGAACTGTACTTC
TRBD1	TRBV2	16	NA	TRBJ1-5	CASSPNRGISNQPQHF	TGTGCCAGCAGCCCCAACAGGGGGATTAGCAATCAGCCCCAGCATTTT
NA	TRBV11-2	15	NA	TRBJ2-5	CASSLGRRLLETQYF	TGTGCCAGCAGCTTAGGGAGGAGGCTTCTAGAGACCCAGTACTTC
NA	TRBV7-3	13	NA	TRBJ1-6	CASSFGERAPLHF	TGTGCCAGCAGCTTCGGGGAAAGGGCACCCCTCCACTTT
NA	TRBV5-4	12	once	TRBJ2-1	CASSLDWNEQFF	TGTGCCAGCAGCTTGGATTGGAATGAGCAGTTCTTC
TRBD2	TRBV18	14	NA	TRBJ2-5	CASSRREGLETQYF	TGTGCCAGCTCACGACGGGAGGGCCTGGAGACCCAGTACTTC
NA	TRBV4-3	15	NA	TRBJ2-1	CASSQGRSSYNEQFF	TGCGCCAGCAGCCAAGGTAGGAGCTCCTACAATGAGCAGTTCTTC
NA	TRBV7-8	14	NA	TRBJ2-7	CASSLTGRSYEQYF	TGTGCCAGCAGCCTCACAGGGAGATCCTACGAGCAGTACTTC
NA	TRBV6-5	16	NA	TRBJ2-5	CASSYITGTRGGTQYF	TGTGCCAGCAGTTACATTACAGGGACACGAGGCGGGACCCAGTACTTC
NA	TRBV2	14	NA	TRBJ2-5	CASRRESLRETQYF	TGTGCCAGCAGAAGAGAGTCTTTGAGGGAGACCCAGTACTTC
NA	TRBV14	11	NA	TRBJ2-7	CASSQVGEQYF	TGTGCCAGCAGCCAAGTTGGGGAGCAGTACTTC
NA	TRBV2	16	NA	TRBJ2-6	CASSEGALSGANVLTF	TGTGCCAGCAGTGAAGGCGCCCTCTCTGGGGCCAACGTCCTGACTTTC
TRBD2	TRBV11-3	13	NA	TRBJ2-1	CASSWSGTSGQFF	TGTGCCAGCAGCTGGTCCGGGACTAGCGGGCAGTTCTTC
TRBD2	TRBV25-1	15	NA	TRBJ2-2	CASSRLAGVDGELFF	TGTGCCAGCAGTCGACTAGCGGGAGTGGACGGGGAGCTGTTTTTT
TRBD1	TRBV19	15	once	TRBJ1-5	CASSTRTGLGQPQHF	TGTGCCAGTAGTACCCGGACAGGGCTGGGACAGCCCCAGCATTTT
NA	TRBV28	12	NA	TRBJ1-3	CASAGARNTIYF	TGTGCCAGCGCGGGGGCTCGAAACACCATATATTTT
NA	TRBV7-2	15	NA	TRBJ2-6	CASSYSHSGANVLTF	TGTGCCAGCAGCTATTCCCACTCTGGGGCCAACGTCCTGACTTTC
NA	TRBV19	14	NA	TRBJ2-2	CASSSAESTGELFF	TGTGCCAGTAGTAGCGCGGAGTCGACCGGGGAGCTGTTTTTT
NA	TRBV2	13	NA	TRBJ2-7	CASRETGFDEQYF	TGTGCCAGCAGAGAGACAGGTTTCGACGAGCAGTACTTC
TRBD2	TRBV4-2	17	few	TRBJ2-2	CASSLTEAGENTGELFF	TGTGCCAGCAGCCTTACAGAGGCGGGAGAGAACACCGGGGAGCTGTTTTTT